This T cell receptor beta chain derives from a study of T cell responses to AZD1222 COVID-19 vaccine. Study findings and constraints: Spike-specific TCR depth and breadth grew after two AZD1222 doses. In all cases, repertoires were sampled only after the peak T cell response.

As to this clone: No antigen is known for it.

Germline CDR1 reads MDHEN; CDR2 reads SYDVKM. The CDR3 is 13 amino acids. The V and J ends lost 2 bases and 7 bases respectively, with 10 bases between them. Assay used: immunoSEQ multiplex PCR; TCRdb lists only in-frame clones, some missing. The sample includes 180,000 or so clones, around 94% of them seen just once. The chain joins TRBV28 to TRBJ2-3; D remains unclear. Material: peripheral blood, obtained on day 0 of AZD1222 vaccination. This clonotype originated in an adult in good health. CDR3 coding DNA: TGTGCCAGCAGTTTACCCTTGGGATATACGCAGTATTTT. Its translation is CASSLPLGYTQYF.